These 20 T cell receptor beta chains came from one sample sequenced in a study of T cell responses to AZD1222 COVID-19 vaccine. Produced via immunoSEQ multiplex PCR; TCRdb's table is partial and in-frame only. The data contain around 99,000 clones, roughly 86% of them seen just once; the ten biggest clones take up 9.5% to 15%. This specimen consisted of peripheral blood, obtained on day 0 of MenACWY control vaccination. Receptor source: an adult in good health.

This chain links TRBV6-2 or TRBV6-3 with TRBJ1-3; D is ambiguous. CDR1 is MNHEY and CDR2 is SVGEGT in the germline V gene. V was cut by 0 bases and J by 4 bases, with 7 bases left in between. This CDR3 contains 14 residues. CDR3 DNA sequence: TGTGCCAGCAGTTACTCGGGTTCCGGAAACACCATATATTTT. Translation: CASSYSGSGNTIYF.

The J gene is TRBJ1-2, the V gene TRBV7-6; maybe TRBD1 (6 bases). The CDR3 runs 16 residues. The germline V gene has CDR1 SGHVS and CDR2 FNYEAQ. Trimming left V 4 bases short and J 4 bases short, with 19 bases between. The CDR3 region has the DNA TGTGCCAGCAGCTCACCCCGAGGGGGATCTACCTATGGCTACACCTTC. As protein: CASSSPRGGSTYGYTF.

This chain uses TRBV12-3 or TRBV12-4 with TRBJ2-3, with TRBD2 as a possible D gene (6 bases). V was pared by 7 bases and J by 8 bases, with 16 bases between. This CDR3 has 13 residues. The CDR3 coding sequence is TGTGCCAGCATTTTCGAACGGGGGTCTACGCAGTATTTT. Residues: CASIFERGSTQYF.

CDR3 bases: TGCGCCAGCAGCCAAGATTCTAGCGGGAGGCAATACTCCTACGAGCAGTACTTC. Translation: CASSQDSSGRQYSYEQYF. V gene TRBV4-1 combines with J gene TRBJ2-7; 11 bases align to TRBD2. Losses at the gene ends were 0 bases for V and 0 bases for J; bases not matched to a gene: 7. Germline V gene sequence: CDR1 MGHRA, CDR2 YSYEKL. CDR3 length equals 18 residues.

The rearrangement joins TRBV19 to TRBJ2-7, with D hard to call. CDR3 size: 16 residues. CDR1 and CDR2 (germline): LNHDA, SQIVND (reference sequence). Trimming took 4 bases from V and 5 from J, leaving 21 bases between them. CDR3 sequence: CASSSPSGPFPNEQYF. CDR3 in DNA: TGTGCCAGTAGTAGTCCCTCCGGGCCCTTTCCCAACGAGCAGTACTTC.

This chain uses TRBV19 with TRBJ2-5; 8 bases are a match to TRBD2. This CDR3 region has 16 residues. Looked up from germline, CDR1 is LNHDA and CDR2 is SQIVND (reference sequence). V lost 5 bases and J lost 5; bases outside the gene matches: 13. CDR3: CASSLGLVVMGETQYF. The CDR3 region has the DNA TGTGCCAGTAGTCTGGGACTAGTGGTAATGGGGGAGACCCAGTACTTC.

The J gene is TRBJ1-1, the V gene TRBV5-1, with D hard to call. This CDR3 has 17 amino acids. Germline CDR1 reads SGHRS; CDR2 reads YFSETQ. The V and J ends lost 0 bases and 0 bases respectively, with 15 bases between them. The CDR3 coding sequence is TGCGCCAGCAGCTTGGTGGCGGGCGGCACGGTGAACACTGAAGCTTTCTTT. This encodes CASSLVAGGTVNTEAFF.

This chain uses TRBV19 with TRBJ2-1; 8 bases align to TRBD2. CDR3 length: 15 amino acids. J was trimmed by 6 bases and V by 6 bases; bases with no gene match: 10. Germline loops: CDR1 LNHDA, CDR2 SQIVND (reference sequence). CDR3 sequence (DNA): TGTGCCAGTAGATTAAAAGCGGGAGTGAGCAATGAGCAGTTCTTC. Protein: CASRLKAGVSNEQFF.

V usage is TRBV7-3 and J usage is TRBJ1-6, with D unclear. V was trimmed by 0 bases and J by 5 bases, leaving 8 bases between them. The CDR3 is 15 residues long. Germline lookup yields CDR1 SGHTA and CDR2 FQGTGA. CDR3 residues: CASSLTPQDNSPLHF. The CDR3 bases are TGTGCCAGCAGCTTAACTCCGCAGGATAATTCACCCCTCCACTTT.

V usage is TRBV29-1 and J usage is TRBJ1-2, with D unresolved. The CDR3 has 11 amino acids. V gave up 7 bases and J gave up 2 bases, with 8 bases separating them. Looked up from germline, CDR1 is SQVTM and CDR2 is ANQGSEA. The CDR3 region has the DNA TGCAGCGACGAATGGAACTATGGCTACACCTTC. This encodes CSDEWNYGYTF.

The chain couples TRBV3-1 (or the pseudogene TRBV3-2) to TRBJ1-2; D uncertain. The CDR3 consists of 15 residues. Germline CDR1 and CDR2: LGHDT and YNNKEL (reference sequence). The V gene lost 0 bases and the J gene lost 8 bases, with 16 bases spanning the gap. CDR3 DNA: TGTGCCAGCAGCCAAGATACGATGGGCTTGGGGGGCTACACCTTC. Translating gives CASSQDTMGLGGYTF.

This clone was detected only once. V usage is TRBV4-3 and J usage is TRBJ1-5, with unresolved D. The germline V gene encodes CDR1 LGHNA and CDR2 YSLEER. Trimming removed 1 base at V and 5 bases at J, with 12 bases between. The CDR3 length is 15 residues. CDR3 sequence reads: CASSQVFWADQPQHF. The CDR3 bases are TGCGCCAGCAGCCAAGTTTTCTGGGCTGATCAGCCCCAGCATTTT.

This clone has just a few counts. This chain links TRBV7-9 with TRBJ2-5; 10 bases are a match to TRBD1. Germline loops: CDR1 SEHNR, CDR2 FQNEAQ (reference sequence). The CDR3 is made up of 14 amino acids. Trimming at V came to 4 bases and at J to 5 bases, leaving 4 bases not matched to a gene. CDR3 DNA sequence: TGTGCCAGCAGCTCCAGACAGGGGGCTGAGACCCAGTACTTC. Translating it yields CASSSRQGAETQYF.

The chain employs TRBV7-9 and TRBJ2-1, with D tentatively TRBD1 (6 bases). The CDR3 contains 13 residues. Trimming removed 7 bases at V and 8 bases at J, with 15 bases between. Germline V CDR1 and CDR2: SEHNR, FQNEAQ (reference sequence). The CDR3 sequence: CASIDDRRDEQFF. CDR3 in DNA: TGTGCCAGCATAGACGACAGGCGGGATGAGCAGTTCTTC.

This chain links TRBV19 with TRBJ1-3; no firm D call. V lost 1 base and J lost 3, with 10 bases in between. The CDR3 covers 15 residues. In germline, CDR1 is LNHDA, CDR2 SQIVND (reference sequence). The CDR3 region has the DNA TGTGCCAGTAGTATAGGCGCAGAGAGTGGAAACACCATATATTTT. It translates to CASSIGAESGNTIYF.

A single count supports this clone. The chain combines TRBV3-1 (or the pseudogene TRBV3-2) with TRBJ1-3; D is possibly TRBD1 (6 bases). V was trimmed by 3 bases and J by 0 bases, leaving 15 bases between them. CDR3 length: 17 amino acids. From germline, CDR1 is LGHDT and CDR2 YNNKEL (reference sequence). DNA of the CDR3: TGTGCCAGCAGCCACTCCTTAGGGGGGAACTCTGGAAACACCATATATTTT. Translation: CASSHSLGGNSGNTIYF.

The V and J genes are TRBV4-1 and TRBJ2-7; D is possibly TRBD1 (6 bases). The germline CDR1 and CDR2 sequences are MGHRA and YSYEKL. The CDR3 extends over 15 amino acids. V lost 4 bases, J lost 2 bases, and 15 bases lay in between. CDR3 sequence: CASSPLAGQTYEQYF. CDR3 coding DNA: TGCGCCAGCAGCCCTCTTGCTGGACAGACCTACGAGCAGTACTTC.

The rearrangement joins TRBV4-3 to TRBJ1-1, with no clear D. V gave up 0 bases and J gave up 0 bases, with 11 bases separating them. CDR1 and CDR2 from the germline V gene are LGHNA and YSLEER. The CDR3 is made up of 16 amino acids. CDR3 nucleotides: TGCGCCAGCAGCCAAGAATACAGCCGAATGAACACTGAAGCTTTCTTT. Residues: CASSQEYSRMNTEAFF.

This chain joins TRBV3-1 (or the pseudogene TRBV3-2) and TRBJ1-3; D ambiguous. The CDR3 length is 17 residues. Germline CDR1 LGHDT, CDR2 YNNKEL (reference sequence). Trimming took 5 bases from V and 2 from J, leaving 19 bases between them. CDR3 nucleotide sequence: TGTGCCAGCAGCACATATGCCCGGGGTCGAGCTGGAAACACCATATATTTT. This encodes CASSTYARGRAGNTIYF.

The rearrangement links TRBV27 to TRBJ2-2; 8 bases map to TRBD1. V trimming: 2 bases; J trimming: 6 bases; junction bases outside the gene matches: 5. Germline CDR1 MNHEY, CDR2 SMNVEV (reference sequence). The CDR3 is 15 amino acids. The CDR3 loop is CASSLGGQVSGELFF. DNA of the CDR3: TGTGCCAGCAGTTTAGGGGGACAGGTGTCCGGGGAGCTGTTTTTT.